A single sample is the source of the 28 T cell receptor beta chains below, sequenced in a study of blood T cell repertoires in COVID-19. Measured with immunoSEQ multiplex PCR; TCRdb has only the in-frame clones, and not every one. The profile shows under 200,000 clones, 70% to 90% of them singletons. The sample comprised peripheral blood. The receptors derive from a man aged 40-50 years with active or convalescent COVID-19.

The chain has TRBV4-3 and TRBJ1-1; possible D gene TRBD1, 6 bases. The CDR3 extends over 15 amino acids. The germline V gene encodes CDR1 LGHNA and CDR2 YSLEER. Trimming left V 0 bases short and J 3 bases short, with 11 bases between. CDR3 nucleotide sequence: TGCGCCAGCAGCCAAGAGGTAAACAGGGACACTGAAGCTTTCTTT. Protein: CASSQEVNRDTEAFF.

This chain connects TRBV28 to TRBJ1-2; D may be TRBD1 (5 bases). V lost 2 bases and J lost 4, with 11 bases in between. Per the germline V gene, CDR1 is MDHEN and CDR2 is SYDVKM. There are 14 residues in the CDR3. Here the CDR3 DNA reads TGTGCCAGCAGTTTACGGCAGGGTCTCTATGGCTACACCTTC. Its protein product is CASSLRQGLYGYTF.

This chain joins TRBV6-5 and TRBJ1-1; D is perhaps TRBD1 (5 bases). Germline CDR1 is MNHEY and CDR2 is SVGAGI. Trimming shortened V by 8 bases and J by 5 bases, and 18 bases separated the two germline ends. The length of the CDR3 is 14 residues. The CDR3 reads CASQGDLGRTEAFF. For the CDR3, the DNA is TGTGCCAGCCAGGGTGACTTGGGTCGAACTGAAGCTTTCTTT.

The V and J genes are TRBV6-6 and TRBJ1-2; weak D call: TRBD1 (6 bases). Germline V gene data show CDR1 as MNHNY and CDR2 as SVGAGI (reference sequence). The CDR3 is 15 amino acids. The V end was cut by 2 bases, the J end by 8 bases, with 18 bases between. CDR3 residues: CASSYRRGADGGYTF. CDR3 DNA sequence: TGTGCCAGCAGTTACAGGCGGGGGGCAGACGGGGGCTACACCTTC.

The J gene is TRBJ1-2, the V gene TRBV2, with D unclear. Per germline, CDR1 SNHLY and CDR2 FYNNEI. Trimming shortened V by 1 base and J by 8 bases, and 14 bases separated the two germline ends. The CDR3 is made up of 14 amino acids. The CDR3 DNA is TGTGCCAGCAGTGAAGGGGAGGTCCGAGGGGGCTACACCTTC. As protein: CASSEGEVRGGYTF. Variable domain in full (rest from reference TRBV2 and TRBJ1-2): EPEVTQTPSHQVTQMGQEVILRCVPISNHLYFYWYRQILGQKVEFLVSFYNNEISEKSEIFDDQFSVERPDGSNFTLKIRSTKLEDSAMYFCASSEGEVRGGYTFGSGTRLTVV.

The chain couples TRBV5-1 to TRBJ1-1, with D possibly TRBD1 on 5 matching bases. The CDR3 runs 14 residues. Germline V gene data show CDR1 as SGHRS and CDR2 as YFSETQ. V was trimmed by 1 base and J by 4 bases, leaving 11 bases between them. The DNA for the CDR3 is TGCGCCAGCAGCTTGATGGGGGGTGGCACTGAAGCTTTCTTT. Its protein product is CASSLMGGGTEAFF.

In DNA, the CDR3 is TGTGCCACCGGGACAGCCTATAATTCACCCCTCCACTTT. It codes for CATGTAYNSPLHF. This rearrangement joins TRBV11-2 to TRBJ1-6; 7 bases map to TRBD1. The length of the CDR3 is 13 residues. The germline gives CDR1 SGHAT, CDR2 FQNNGV. V gave up 10 bases and J gave up 2 bases; unmatched junction bases: 2.

The rearrangement joins TRBV28 to TRBJ1-5; D remains unclear. This CDR3 is 16 amino acids long. Trimming took 4 bases from V and 0 from J, leaving 13 bases between them. Germline V lookup: CDR1 MDHEN, CDR2 SYDVKM. The DNA for the CDR3 is TGTGCCAGCAGTTACTCTTGGGCCTATAGCAATCAGCCCCAGCATTTT. As protein: CASSYSWAYSNQPQHF.

V is TRBV18 and J is TRBJ1-1, with TRBD1 as a possible D gene (6 bases). Germline V gene data show CDR1 as KGHSH and CDR2 as LQKENI. V dropped 0 bases and J dropped 0 bases, with 14 bases sitting between them. This CDR3 has 17 amino acids. Written as DNA, the CDR3 is TGTGCCAGCTCACCACCTCGGGCAGGGGCTATGAACACTGAAGCTTTCTTT. Its translation: CASSPPRAGAMNTEAFF.

The table lists this clone with a count of one. The chain employs TRBV4-1 and TRBJ2-1; TRBD2 aligns across 8 bases. The trim removed 2 bases at V and 9 bases at J, leaving 6 bases unmatched. The CDR3 covers 14 residues. Germline values: CDR1 MGHRA, CDR2 YSYEKL. CDR3 in DNA: TGCGCCAGCAGCCAACGAGCGGGGGTGGGTGAGCAGTTCTTC. Translation: CASSQRAGVGEQFF.

The chain joins TRBV28 to TRBJ1-4; 10 bases agree with TRBD1. With 6 bases clipped from V and 6 bases from J, the junction kept 10 bases outside the gene matches. The CDR3 sequence is 16 residues long. Germline V gene sequence: CDR1 MDHEN, CDR2 SYDVKM. The CDR3 sequence is CASSPLGTGDYEKLFF. The CDR3 coding sequence is TGTGCCAGCAGCCCTTTAGGGACAGGGGACTATGAAAAACTGTTTTTT.

V gene TRBV19 combines with J gene TRBJ2-2; TRBD1 might be the D (5 bases). V lost 9 bases to trimming and J lost 5 bases, with 16 bases between them. The CDR3 is made up of 14 amino acids. Germline V gene sequence: CDR1 LNHDA, CDR2 SQIVND (reference sequence). The CDR3 DNA is TGTGCCAGCAGCCTCGGCCCAGGGACCGGGGAGCTGTTTTTT. Translating gives CASSLGPGTGELFF.

The V call is TRBV7-9, the J call TRBJ1-6; 7 bases agree with TRBD1. This CDR3 has 13 residues. Trimming cost V 3 bases and J 7 bases; bases outside gene matches: 0. The V gene's germline CDR1 is SEHNR and CDR2 FQNEAQ (reference sequence). The CDR3 region has the DNA TGTGCCAGCAGCTTGGGACAGAATTCACCCCTCCACTTT. Its protein product is CASSLGQNSPLHF.

V gene TRBV19 combines with J gene TRBJ1-5; 8 nucleotides match TRBD1. CDR1 and CDR2 (germline): LNHDA, SQIVND (reference sequence). The ends lost 8 bases at V and 4 bases at J; junction bases unmatched: 4. The length of the CDR3 is 13 residues. The CDR3 protein is CASGQGANQPQHF. As DNA, the CDR3 is TGTGCCAGTGGGCAGGGGGCTAATCAGCCCCAGCATTTT.

The rearrangement joins TRBV4-2 to TRBJ2-1; D might be TRBD1 (5 bases). The CDR3 has 14 amino acids. CDR1 is LGHNA, CDR2 YNFKEQ, per germline. Trimming took 3 bases from V and 10 from J, leaving 16 bases between them. The CDR3 bases are TGTGCCAGCAGCCAGGCCTCGATGGGGCGAGAGCAGTTCTTC. Translated, it gives CASSQASMGREQFF.

The genes are TRBV10-3 and TRBJ1-5; 10 positions agree with TRBD1. The CDR3 totals 15 residues. In germline, CDR1 is ENHRY, CDR2 SYGVKD. V gave up 6 bases and J gave up 0 bases; unmatched junction bases: 2. The DNA for the CDR3 is TGTGCCATCAGCCGGGACAGGGGTAGCAATCAGCCCCAGCATTTT. Translated: CAISRDRGSNQPQHF.

The rearrangement uses TRBV5-1 and TRBJ1-1, with a tentative D call TRBD1 (5 bases). Trimming left V 0 bases short and J 0 bases short, with 9 bases between. Germline V gene sequence: CDR1 SGHRS, CDR2 YFSETQ. This CDR3 has 15 amino acids. CDR3 protein: CASSLAGSVNTEAFF. The DNA for the CDR3 is TGCGCCAGCAGCTTGGCAGGGTCCGTGAACACTGAAGCTTTCTTT. Based on the CDR3 plus reference TRBV5-1 and TRBJ1-1, the full variable domain is KAGVTQTPRYLIKTRGQQVTLSCSPISGHRSVSWYQQTPGQGLQFLFEYFSETQRNKGNFPGRFSGRQFSNSRSEMNVSTLELGDSALYLCASSLAGSVNTEAFFGQGTRLTVV.

A few counts support this clone. This rearrangement joins TRBV29-1 to TRBJ1-1, with D possibly being TRBD1 (6 bases). CDR1 and CDR2 from the germline V gene are SQVTM and ANQGSEA. The CDR3 length is 14 residues. Deletions cut 3 bases from V and 6 bases from J, with 17 bases between. The CDR3 DNA is TGCAGCGTTGATAGACAGGTGTCACGGTCTGAAGCTTTCTTT. It encodes CSVDRQVSRSEAFF. Looking up the rest from reference TRBV29-1 and TRBJ1-1 gives the full variable domain: SAVISQKPSRDICQRGTSLTIQCQVDSQVTMMFWYRQQPGQSLTLIATANQGSEATYESGFVIDKFPISRPNLTFSTLTVSNMSPEDSSIYLCSVDRQVSRSEAFFGQGTRLTVV.

V is TRBV27 and J is TRBJ2-7, with D possibly being TRBD1 (6 bases). V was shortened by 2 bases and J by 1 base, with 18 bases between the two germline ends. CDR1 is MNHEY and CDR2 is SMNVEV in the germline V gene (reference sequence). The CDR3 has 17 residues. The CDR3 DNA follows: TGTGCCAGCAGTTTAGTGAGGTTGGGGGCTAGTTCCTACGAGCAGTACTTC. Translation: CASSLVRLGASSYEQYF.

The chain employs TRBV7-9 and TRBJ1-2, with TRBD1 matching over 7 bases. Germline lookup yields CDR1 SEHNR and CDR2 FQNEAQ (reference sequence). The J segment lost 7 bases and the V segment lost 5 bases, leaving 10 bases of the junction unmatched. CDR3 size: 14 residues. The CDR3 nucleotides read TGTGCCAGCAGCCATAATACAGGGGCCTCTGGCTACACCTTC. Protein sequence: CASSHNTGASGYTF. Combining the CDR3 with reference TRBV7-9 and TRBJ1-2 gives the whole variable domain DTGVSQNPRHKITKRGQNVTFRCDPISEHNRLYWYRQTLGQGPEFLTYFQNEAQLEKSRLLSDRFSAERPKGSFSTLEIQRTEQGDSAMYLCASSHNTGASGYTFGSGTRLTVV.

The chain couples TRBV19 to TRBJ2-5, with 9 positions matching TRBD2. The CDR3 totals 16 residues. CDR1 and CDR2 from the germline V gene are LNHDA and SQIVND (reference sequence). V shed 5 bases, J shed 5 bases, and the junction held 12 bases outside the gene matches. Written as DNA, the CDR3 is TGTGCCAGTAGTCCCCAGGCGGGACTAGCATCCGAGACCCAGTACTTC. Translated: CASSPQAGLASETQYF.

The chain carries TRBV18 and TRBJ1-4; D may be TRBD1 (6 bases). The CDR3 extends over 16 amino acids. Trimming left V 2 bases short and J 8 bases short, with 18 bases between. The V gene's germline CDR1 is KGHSH and CDR2 LQKENI. The CDR3 loop reads CASSPRLAGAEEKLFF. The CDR3 region has the DNA TGTGCCAGCTCACCAAGATTGGCAGGGGCGGAGGAAAAACTGTTTTTT.

This chain uses TRBV5-1 with TRBJ2-2, with a weak D call TRBD2 (7 bases). The CDR3 runs 17 residues. Germline V gene lookup returns CDR1 SGHRS and CDR2 YFSETQ. V lost 5 bases, J lost 4 bases, and 21 bases lay in between. The CDR3 sequence is CASSLSGGRMGTGELFF. The DNA for the CDR3 is TGCGCCAGCAGTCTCTCGGGGGGCCGAATGGGCACCGGGGAGCTGTTTTTT.

The chain carries TRBV5-1 and TRBJ1-1; TRBD1 might be the D (6 bases). Germline V gene lookup returns CDR1 SGHRS and CDR2 YFSETQ. This CDR3 region has 16 residues. Trimming cost V 1 base and J 0 bases, with 13 bases left between them. As DNA, the CDR3 is TGCGCCAGCAGCTTGAGGCCAGGGGTAATGAACACTGAAGCTTTCTTT. This encodes CASSLRPGVMNTEAFF.

The chain has TRBV7-9 and TRBJ1-1; TRBD1 matches at 10 bases. The J segment lost 5 bases and the V segment lost 5 bases, leaving 5 bases of the junction unmatched. There are 14 residues in the CDR3. The V gene's germline CDR1 is SEHNR and CDR2 FQNEAQ (reference sequence). CDR3 nucleotides: TGTGCCAGCAGCGTGGGACAGGGGAGGACTGAAGCTTTCTTT. It encodes CASSVGQGRTEAFF.

This chain joins TRBV6-2 or TRBV6-3 and TRBJ1-5; perhaps TRBD1 as D (6 bases). V shed 4 bases and J shed 2 bases, with 15 bases lying between them. Germline V CDR1 and CDR2: MNHEY, SVGEGT. The CDR3 has 16 amino acids. In DNA, the CDR3 is TGTGCCAGCAGTTTCCGACAGGCCTATGGCAATCAGCCCCAGCATTTT. Its protein is CASSFRQAYGNQPQHF.

Comment on this clone: Other DNA sequences in the sample encode the same CDR3. The genes are TRBV6-4 and TRBJ2-3; 8 bases line up with TRBD2. The CDR3 loop spans 13 amino acids. The V gene end was trimmed by 4 bases and the J gene end by 3 bases; junction bases not matched to a gene: 0. The germline gives CDR1 MRHNA, CDR2 SNTAGT. The CDR3 region has the DNA TGTGCCAGCAGTGCGGGGGGGACAGATACGCAGTATTTT. It yields the protein CASSAGGTDTQYF.

The chain joins TRBV3-1 (or the pseudogene TRBV3-2) to TRBJ1-3, with D unresolved. Germline V lookup: CDR1 LGHDT, CDR2 YNNKEL (reference sequence). V lost 4 bases to trimming and J lost 4 bases, with 14 bases between them. The CDR3 runs 15 residues. The DNA for the CDR3 is TGTGCCAGCAGCCCGGTGGCAGGCGTCGGAAACACCATATATTTT. This gives the protein CASSPVAGVGNTIYF.